A selection of T cell receptor beta chains follows, all from one sample in a study of preoperative IRX-2 immunotherapy in early breast cancer. This table comes from immunoSEQ multiplex PCR, and its TCRdb copy is limited to in-frame clones, with some not included. The sample includes around 25,000 clones, 75% to 80% of them seen just once. Sequencing was performed on lymph node tissue, taken before IRX-2 immunotherapy. The origin of the receptors is a human donor with breast cancer. Both conserved end residues are part of each CDR3. Fields, in order: J gene, CDR3 length, V gene, D gene, clone size, CDR3 DNA, CDR3 protein. A D gene is named only where the DNA matches it firmly. Not every row has a clone size; where given, it reads once, few, many or a size class.

J: TRBJ2-1; length: 16; V: TRBV19; D: NA; size: NA; DNA: TGTGCCAGTAGCCGGATAAGAGCCCAACGAAATAATGAGCAGTTCTTC; CDR3: CASSRIRAQRNNEQFF
J: TRBJ1-1; length: 15; V: TRBV11-3; D: TRBD1; size: NA; DNA: TGTGCCAGCAGTCGACAGGGGGTACAAGACACTGAAGCTTTCTTT; CDR3: CASSRQGVQDTEAFF
J: TRBJ2-1; length: 15; V: TRBV6-8; D: TRBD2; size: NA; DNA: TGTGCCAGCAGGCCCGGACTAGCGGGGAACAATGAGCAGTTCTTC; CDR3: CASRPGLAGNNEQFF
J: TRBJ2-7; length: 15; V: TRBV23-1; D: TRBD2; size: once; DNA: TGCGCCAGCAGCCAGGCCCCGGGACTAGCGAGGGAGCAGTACTTC; CDR3: CASSQAPGLAREQYF
J: TRBJ2-1; length: 16; V: TRBV14; D: NA; size: NA; DNA: TGTGCCAGCAGCCAGGACCCGGGACTGTCCTACAATGAGCAGTTCTTC; CDR3: CASSQDPGLSYNEQFF
J: TRBJ1-1; length: 16; V: TRBV18; D: NA; size: NA; DNA: TGTGCCAGCTCACCATCCGGGAGGTTCATGAACACTGAAGCTTTCTTT; CDR3: CASSPSGRFMNTEAFF
J: TRBJ1-1; length: 14; V: TRBV6-8; D: NA; size: NA; DNA: TGTGCCAGCAGCCCCGACAGGATGAACACTGAAGCTTTCTTT; CDR3: CASSPDRMNTEAFF
J: TRBJ1-4; length: 23; V: TRBV14; D: TRBD1; size: NA; DNA: TGTGCCAGCAGCCAGACTTGGGCTTCAGGACAGGGAGGTAGTACTAGGACTAATGAAAAACTGTTTTTT; CDR3: CASSQTWASGQGGSTRTNEKLFF
J: TRBJ1-6; length: 15; V: TRBV11-3; D: NA; size: NA; DNA: TGTGCCAGCAGCTTTGAGAGCTCCTATAATTCACCCCTCCACTTT; CDR3: CASSFESSYNSPLHF
J: TRBJ2-7; length: 14; V: TRBV6-8; D: NA; size: NA; DNA: TGTGCCAGCAGTTACCGGGGTGACAGCTACGAGCAGTACTTC; CDR3: CASSYRGDSYEQYF
J: TRBJ1-2; length: 13; V: TRBV7-2; D: TRBD1; size: NA; DNA: TGTGCCAGCAGCTTTTCAGGGGGCGGTGGCTACACCTTC; CDR3: CASSFSGGGGYTF
J: TRBJ1-6; length: 18; V: TRBV7-5; D: NA; size: NA; DNA: TGTGCCAGCAGCGTGGGCCTGGACAGTTCCTCCTATAATTCACCCCTCCACTTT; CDR3: CASSVGLDSSSYNSPLHF
J: TRBJ1-6; length: 14; V: TRBV6-8; D: NA; size: once; DNA: TGTGCCAGCAGTCCCCCGGGGGTGAATTCACCCCTCCACTTT; CDR3: CASSPPGVNSPLHF
J: TRBJ2-7; length: 15; V: TRBV12-5; D: TRBD1; size: NA; DNA: TGTGCTAGTGGTGAGTATGGGACAGGAAACTACGAGCAGTACTTC; CDR3: CASGEYGTGNYEQYF
J: TRBJ2-7; length: 15; V: TRBV5-1; D: NA; size: NA; DNA: TGCGCCAGCAGCTTGGATGGGCCCGGCGCCTACGAGCAGTACTTC; CDR3: CASSLDGPGAYEQYF
J: TRBJ2-7; length: 15; V: TRBV18; D: NA; size: once; DNA: TGTGCCAGCTCACCAAGGTCAGCCCTGGCGGACGAGCAGTACTTC; CDR3: CASSPRSALADEQYF
J: TRBJ2-3; length: 16; V: TRBV11-3; D: TRBD2; size: few; DNA: TGTGCCAGCAGCTTAAGGGGACTAGCGGGGGAAAATACGCAGTATTTT; CDR3: CASSLRGLAGENTQYF
J: TRBJ1-4; length: 14; V: TRBV5-1; D: TRBD1; size: NA; DNA: TGCGCCAGCAGCTTGGACAGGGGTAGTGAAAAACTGTTTTTT; CDR3: CASSLDRGSEKLFF
J: TRBJ1-2; length: 15; V: TRBV11-3; D: NA; size: NA; DNA: TGTGCCAGCAGCCGATGGGGGTCGGGGATATGGGGCTACACCTTC; CDR3: CASSRWGSGIWGYTF
J: TRBJ2-3; length: 14; V: TRBV5-1; D: NA; size: NA; DNA: TGCGCCAGCAGCCCGGTGGGACGGACAGATACGCAGTATTTT; CDR3: CASSPVGRTDTQYF
J: TRBJ1-1; length: 15; V: TRBV6-8; D: NA; size: NA; DNA: TGTGCCAGAAGAGGGGGAGGCGGGCAGGGACCTGAAGCTTTCTTT; CDR3: CARRGGGGQGPEAFF
J: TRBJ1-1; length: 14; V: TRBV11-3; D: TRBD1; size: NA; DNA: TGTGCCAGCAGAATGACAGGGGCGAACACTGAAGCTTTCTTT; CDR3: CASRMTGANTEAFF
J: TRBJ1-2; length: 15; V: TRBV11-3; D: NA; size: NA; DNA: TGTGCCAGCAGCTCCGAATATGGGGGCCGGTCCCGCTACACCTTC; CDR3: CASSSEYGGRSRYTF
J: TRBJ2-1; length: 11; V: TRBV10-1; D: NA; size: NA; DNA: TGCGCCAGCAGGGAAAACAATGAGCAGTTCTTC; CDR3: CASRENNEQFF
J: TRBJ1-2; length: 13; V: TRBV7-4; D: NA; size: NA; DNA: TGTGCCAGCTTAACCGCCCTAGACTATGGCTACACCTTC; CDR3: CASLTALDYGYTF